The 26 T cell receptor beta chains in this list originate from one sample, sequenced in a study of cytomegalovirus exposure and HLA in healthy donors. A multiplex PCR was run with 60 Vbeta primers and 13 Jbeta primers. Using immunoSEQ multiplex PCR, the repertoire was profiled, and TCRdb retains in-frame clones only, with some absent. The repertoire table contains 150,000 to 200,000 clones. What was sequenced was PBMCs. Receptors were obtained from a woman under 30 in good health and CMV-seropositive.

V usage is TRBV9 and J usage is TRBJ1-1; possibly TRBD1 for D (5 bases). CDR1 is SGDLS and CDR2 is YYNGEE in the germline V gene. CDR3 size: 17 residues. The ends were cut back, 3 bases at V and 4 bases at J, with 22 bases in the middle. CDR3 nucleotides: TGTGCCAGCAGCGGCCCCCGGGCCCTAGGGGTCGGCACTGAAGCTTTCTTT. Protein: CASSGPRALGVGTEAFF.

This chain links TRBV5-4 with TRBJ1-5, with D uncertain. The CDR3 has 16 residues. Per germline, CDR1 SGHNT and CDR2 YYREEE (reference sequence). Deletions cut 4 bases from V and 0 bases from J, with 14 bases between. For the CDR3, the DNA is TGTGCCAGCAGCCCCGTTATCGGGGATAGCAATCAGCCCCAGCATTTT. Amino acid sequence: CASSPVIGDSNQPQHF.

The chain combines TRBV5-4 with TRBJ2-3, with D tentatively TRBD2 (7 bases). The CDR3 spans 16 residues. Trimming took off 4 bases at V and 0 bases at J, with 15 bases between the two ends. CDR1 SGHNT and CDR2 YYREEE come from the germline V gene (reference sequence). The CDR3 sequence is CASSPGGGRSTDTQYF. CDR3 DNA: TGTGCCAGCAGCCCGGGGGGCGGACGTAGCACAGATACGCAGTATTTT.

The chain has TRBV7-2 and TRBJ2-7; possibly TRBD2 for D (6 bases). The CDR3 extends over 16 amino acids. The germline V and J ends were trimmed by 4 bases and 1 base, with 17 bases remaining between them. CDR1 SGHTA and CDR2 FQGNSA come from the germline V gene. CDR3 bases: TGTGCCAGCAGCTCCATCCCAGGGCGGGGATCCTACGAGCAGTACTTC. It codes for CASSSIPGRGSYEQYF.

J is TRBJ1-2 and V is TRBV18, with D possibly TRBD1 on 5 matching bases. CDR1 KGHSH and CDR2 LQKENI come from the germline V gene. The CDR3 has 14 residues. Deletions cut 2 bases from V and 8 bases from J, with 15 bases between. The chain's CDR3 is CASSPERQGSGYTF. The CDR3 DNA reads TGTGCCAGCTCACCAGAGCGTCAGGGATCCGGCTACACCTTC.

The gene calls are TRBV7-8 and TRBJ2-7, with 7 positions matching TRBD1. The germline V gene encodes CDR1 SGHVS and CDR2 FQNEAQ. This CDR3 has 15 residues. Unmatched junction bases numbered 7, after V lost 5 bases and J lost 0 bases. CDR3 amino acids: CASSAPDRSSYEQYF. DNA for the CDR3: TGTGCCAGCAGCGCCCCGGACAGGAGCTCCTACGAGCAGTACTTC. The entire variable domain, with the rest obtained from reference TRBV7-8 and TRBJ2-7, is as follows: GAGVSQSPRYKVAKRGQDVALRCDPISGHVSLFWYQQALGQGPEFLTYFQNEAQLDKSGLPSDRFFAERPEGSVSTLKIQRTQQEDSAVYLCASSAPDRSSYEQYFGPGTRLTVT.

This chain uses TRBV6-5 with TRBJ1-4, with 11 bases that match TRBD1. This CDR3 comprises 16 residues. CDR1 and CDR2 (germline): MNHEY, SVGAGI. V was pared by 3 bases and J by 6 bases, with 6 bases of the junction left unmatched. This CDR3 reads CASSYSGTGGYEKLFF. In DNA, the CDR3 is TGTGCCAGCAGTTATTCCGGGACAGGGGGATATGAAAAACTGTTTTTT.

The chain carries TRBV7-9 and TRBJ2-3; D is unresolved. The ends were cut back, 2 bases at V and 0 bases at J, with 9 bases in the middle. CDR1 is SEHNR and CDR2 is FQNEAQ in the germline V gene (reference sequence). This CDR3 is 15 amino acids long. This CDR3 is CASSLRDFSTDTQYF. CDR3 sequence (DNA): TGTGCCAGCAGCTTAAGAGATTTTAGCACAGATACGCAGTATTTT.

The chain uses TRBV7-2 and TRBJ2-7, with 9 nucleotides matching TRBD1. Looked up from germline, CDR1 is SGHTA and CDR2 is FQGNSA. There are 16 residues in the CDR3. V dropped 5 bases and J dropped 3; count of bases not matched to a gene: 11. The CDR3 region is CASSQPGTGSLYEQYF. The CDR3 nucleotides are TGTGCCAGCAGCCAACCCGGGACAGGGAGCCTCTACGAGCAGTACTTC.

CDR3 sequence (DNA): TGTGCCAGTCTGTTGGGAGCCCCCTCCTACGAGCAGTACTTC. Protein product: CASLLGAPSYEQYF. The chain is built from TRBV6-1 and TRBJ2-7; D may be TRBD2 (5 bases). Trimming removed 9 bases at V and 0 bases at J, with 15 bases between. The CDR3 is 14 residues long. Germline lookup yields CDR1 MNHNS and CDR2 SASEGT.

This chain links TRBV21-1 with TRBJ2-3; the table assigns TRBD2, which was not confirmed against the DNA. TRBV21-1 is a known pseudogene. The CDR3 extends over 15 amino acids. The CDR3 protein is CASSTLGGGTDTQYF. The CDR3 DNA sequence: TGTGCCAGCAGCACGCTGGGGGGGGGCACAGATACGCAGTATTTT.

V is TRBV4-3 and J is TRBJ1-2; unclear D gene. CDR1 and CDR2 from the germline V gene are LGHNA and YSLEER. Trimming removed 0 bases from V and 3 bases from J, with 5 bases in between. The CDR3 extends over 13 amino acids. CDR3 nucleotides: TGCGCCAGCAGCCAAGACAGATACTATGGCTACACCTTC. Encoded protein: CASSQDRYYGYTF.

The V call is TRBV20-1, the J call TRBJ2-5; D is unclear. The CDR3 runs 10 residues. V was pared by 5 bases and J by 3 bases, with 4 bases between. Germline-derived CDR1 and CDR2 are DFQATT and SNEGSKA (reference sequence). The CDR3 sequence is CSADKETQYF. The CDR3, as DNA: TGCAGTGCTGACAAAGAGACCCAGTACTTC.

CDR3 residues: CASSPNTGAWAEAFF. The DNA of the CDR3 is TGTGCCAGCAGCCCGAATACAGGGGCTTGGGCTGAAGCTTTCTTT. The chain carries TRBV5-4 and TRBJ1-1; 7 nucleotides match TRBD1. This CDR3 has 15 amino acids. Trimming at V came to 4 bases and at J to 6 bases, leaving 12 bases not matched to a gene. CDR1 is SGHNT and CDR2 is YYREEE in the germline V gene (reference sequence).

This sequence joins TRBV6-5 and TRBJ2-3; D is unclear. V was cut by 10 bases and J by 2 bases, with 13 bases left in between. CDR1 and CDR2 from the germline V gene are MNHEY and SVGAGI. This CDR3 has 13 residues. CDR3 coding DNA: TGTGCCACCGGGTCGGCCAACACAGATACGCAGTATTTT. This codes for CATGSANTDTQYF.

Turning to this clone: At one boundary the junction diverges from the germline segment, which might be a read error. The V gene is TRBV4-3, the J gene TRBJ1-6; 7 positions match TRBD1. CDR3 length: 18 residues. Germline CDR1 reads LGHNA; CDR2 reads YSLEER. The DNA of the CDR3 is TGCGCCAGCAGTCAAGGAAACTTCCCGGGACAGCATTATTCACCCCTCCACTTT. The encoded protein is CASSQGNFPGQHYSPLHF.

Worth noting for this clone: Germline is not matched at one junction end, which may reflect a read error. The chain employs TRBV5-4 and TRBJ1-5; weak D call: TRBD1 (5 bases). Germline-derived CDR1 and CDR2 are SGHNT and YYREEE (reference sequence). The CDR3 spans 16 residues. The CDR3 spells CASNLEVTGGNQPQHF. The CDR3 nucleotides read TGTGCCAGCAACTTGGAGGTAACCGGGGGGAATCAGCCCCAGCATTTT.

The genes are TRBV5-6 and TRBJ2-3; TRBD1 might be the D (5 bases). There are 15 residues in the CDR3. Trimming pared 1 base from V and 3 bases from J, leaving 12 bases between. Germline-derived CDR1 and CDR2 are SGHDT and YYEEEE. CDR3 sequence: CASSLWSGSTDTQYF. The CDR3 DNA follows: TGTGCCAGCAGCTTGTGGTCAGGGTCAACAGATACGCAGTATTTT.

The CDR3 sequence is CASSLVVLPNYGYTF. The CDR3 DNA follows: TGTGCCAGCAGCCTCGTTGTCCTTCCTAACTATGGCTACACCTTC. The J gene is TRBJ1-2, the V gene TRBV14; D is ambiguous. Germline CDR1 and CDR2: SGHDN and FVKESK. V was shortened by 4 bases and J by 0 bases, with 12 bases between the two germline ends. This CDR3 is built from 15 residues.

The CDR3 loop is CASSVVGSTGNTIYF. CDR3 DNA: TGTGCCAGCAGCGTAGTCGGTAGTACTGGAAACACCATATATTTT. The chain employs TRBV9 and TRBJ1-3; D not certain. The length of the CDR3 is 15 residues. Germline values: CDR1 SGDLS, CDR2 YYNGEE. V was trimmed by 0 bases and J by 2 bases, leaving 9 bases between them.

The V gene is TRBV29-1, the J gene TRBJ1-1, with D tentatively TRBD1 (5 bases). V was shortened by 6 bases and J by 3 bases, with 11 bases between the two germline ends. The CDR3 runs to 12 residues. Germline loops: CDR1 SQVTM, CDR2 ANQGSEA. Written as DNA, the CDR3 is TGCAGCGTCTCGCCAGGGCACACTGAAGCTTTCTTT. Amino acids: CSVSPGHTEAFF.

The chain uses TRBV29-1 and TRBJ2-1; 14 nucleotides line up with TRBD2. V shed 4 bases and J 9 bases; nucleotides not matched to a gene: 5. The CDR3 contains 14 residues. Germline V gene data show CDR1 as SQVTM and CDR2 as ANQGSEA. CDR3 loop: CSVGLAGGDSEQFF. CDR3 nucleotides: TGCAGCGTTGGACTAGCGGGAGGGGACAGTGAGCAGTTCTTC.

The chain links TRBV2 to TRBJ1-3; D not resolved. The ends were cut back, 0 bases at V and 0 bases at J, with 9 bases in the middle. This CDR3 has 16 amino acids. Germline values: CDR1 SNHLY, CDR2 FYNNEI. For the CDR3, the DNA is TGTGCCAGCAGTGAAGCCTACAGTCTCTCTGGAAACACCATATATTTT. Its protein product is CASSEAYSLSGNTIYF.

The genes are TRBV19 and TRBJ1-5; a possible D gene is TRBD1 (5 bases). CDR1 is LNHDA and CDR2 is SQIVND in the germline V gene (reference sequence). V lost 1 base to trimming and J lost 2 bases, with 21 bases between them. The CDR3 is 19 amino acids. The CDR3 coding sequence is TGTGCCAGTAGTATAGGCAGGGTTAAGGGTCAAATTGGCAATCAGCCCCAGCATTTT. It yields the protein CASSIGRVKGQIGNQPQHF.

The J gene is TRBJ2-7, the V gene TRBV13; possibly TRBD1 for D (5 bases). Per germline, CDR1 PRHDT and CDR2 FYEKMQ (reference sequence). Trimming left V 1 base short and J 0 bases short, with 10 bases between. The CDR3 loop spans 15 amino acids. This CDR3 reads CASSLAYGASYEQYF. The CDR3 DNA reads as TGTGCCAGCAGCTTAGCGTATGGGGCCTCCTACGAGCAGTACTTC.

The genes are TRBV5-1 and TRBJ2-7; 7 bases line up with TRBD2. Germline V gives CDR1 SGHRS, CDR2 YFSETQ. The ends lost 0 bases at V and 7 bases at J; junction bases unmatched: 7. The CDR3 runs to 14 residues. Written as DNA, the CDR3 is TGCGCCAGCAGCTTGGAAGCGGGGTTCGGGGAGCAGTACTTC. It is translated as CASSLEAGFGEQYF.